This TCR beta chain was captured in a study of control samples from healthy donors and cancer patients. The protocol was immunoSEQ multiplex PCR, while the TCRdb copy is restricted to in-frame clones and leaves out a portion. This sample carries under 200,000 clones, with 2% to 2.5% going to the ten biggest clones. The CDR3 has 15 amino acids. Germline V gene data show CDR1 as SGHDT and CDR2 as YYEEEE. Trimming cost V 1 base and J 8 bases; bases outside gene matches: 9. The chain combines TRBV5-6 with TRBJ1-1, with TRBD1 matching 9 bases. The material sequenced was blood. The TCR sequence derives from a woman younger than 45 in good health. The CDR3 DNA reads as TGTGCCAGCAGCTTGTTGGGGGACAGGGATACCGAAGCTTTCTTT. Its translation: CASSLLGDRDTEAFF.